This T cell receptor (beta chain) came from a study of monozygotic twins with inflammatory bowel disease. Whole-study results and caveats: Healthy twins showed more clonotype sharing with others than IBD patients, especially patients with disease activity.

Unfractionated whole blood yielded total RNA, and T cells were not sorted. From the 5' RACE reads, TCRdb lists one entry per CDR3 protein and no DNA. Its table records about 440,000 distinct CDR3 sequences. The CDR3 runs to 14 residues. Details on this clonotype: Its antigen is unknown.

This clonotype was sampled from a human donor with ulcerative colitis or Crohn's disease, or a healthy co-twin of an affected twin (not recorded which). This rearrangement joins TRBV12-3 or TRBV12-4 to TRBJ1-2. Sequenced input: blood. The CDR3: CASSPGALNYGYTF.